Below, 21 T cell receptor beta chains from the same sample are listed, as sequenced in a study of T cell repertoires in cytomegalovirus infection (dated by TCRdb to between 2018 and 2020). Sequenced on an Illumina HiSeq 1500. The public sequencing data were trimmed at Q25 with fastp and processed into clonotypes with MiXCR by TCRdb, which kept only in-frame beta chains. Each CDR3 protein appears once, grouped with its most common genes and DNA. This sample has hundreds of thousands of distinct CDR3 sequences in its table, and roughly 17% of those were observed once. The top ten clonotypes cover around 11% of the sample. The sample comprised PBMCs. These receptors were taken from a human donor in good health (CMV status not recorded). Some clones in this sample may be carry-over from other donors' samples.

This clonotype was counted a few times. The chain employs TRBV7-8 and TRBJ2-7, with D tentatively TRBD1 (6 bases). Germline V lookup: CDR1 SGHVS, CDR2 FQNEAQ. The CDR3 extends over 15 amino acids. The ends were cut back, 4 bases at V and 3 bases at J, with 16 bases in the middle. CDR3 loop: CASSSAPGADYEQYF. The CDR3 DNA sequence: TGTGCCAGCAGCTCAGCCCCAGGGGCTGACTACGAGCAGTACTTC.

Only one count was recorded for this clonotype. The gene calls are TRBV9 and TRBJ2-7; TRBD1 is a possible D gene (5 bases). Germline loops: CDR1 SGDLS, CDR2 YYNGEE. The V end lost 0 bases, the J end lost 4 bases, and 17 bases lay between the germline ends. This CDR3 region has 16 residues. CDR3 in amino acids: CASSVGQGGAEYEQYF. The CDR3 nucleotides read TGTGCCAGCAGCGTAGGCCAGGGTGGTGCAGAATACGAGCAGTACTTC.

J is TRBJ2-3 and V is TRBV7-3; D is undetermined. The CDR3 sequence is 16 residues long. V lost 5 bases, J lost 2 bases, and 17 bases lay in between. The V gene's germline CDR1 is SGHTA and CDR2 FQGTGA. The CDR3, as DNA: TGTGCCAGCAGCCTAAATAACCCGGGCTCCACAGATACGCAGTATTTT. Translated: CASSLNNPGSTDTQYF.

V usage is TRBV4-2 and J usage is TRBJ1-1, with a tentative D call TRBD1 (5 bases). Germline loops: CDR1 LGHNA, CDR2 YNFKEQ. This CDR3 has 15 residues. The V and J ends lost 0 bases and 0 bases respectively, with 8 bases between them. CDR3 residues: CASSQDGTVNTEAFF. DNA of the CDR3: TGTGCCAGCAGCCAAGATGGGACGGTGAACACTGAAGCTTTCTTT.

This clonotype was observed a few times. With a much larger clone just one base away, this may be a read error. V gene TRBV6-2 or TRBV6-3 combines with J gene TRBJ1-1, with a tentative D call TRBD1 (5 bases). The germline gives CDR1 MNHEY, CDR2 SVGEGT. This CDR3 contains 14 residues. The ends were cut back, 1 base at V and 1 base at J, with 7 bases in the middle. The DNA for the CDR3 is TGTGCCAGCAGTTACTACGGGGCGAACACTGAAGCTTTCTTT. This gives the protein CASSYYGANTEAFF.

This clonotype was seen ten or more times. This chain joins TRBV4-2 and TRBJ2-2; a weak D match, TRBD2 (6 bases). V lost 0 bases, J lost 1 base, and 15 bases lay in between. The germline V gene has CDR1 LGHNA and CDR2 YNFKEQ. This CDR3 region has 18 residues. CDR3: CASSQESLAGRNTGELFF. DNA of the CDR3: TGTGCCAGCAGCCAAGAGTCCCTCGCGGGGAGGAACACCGGGGAGCTGTTTTTT.

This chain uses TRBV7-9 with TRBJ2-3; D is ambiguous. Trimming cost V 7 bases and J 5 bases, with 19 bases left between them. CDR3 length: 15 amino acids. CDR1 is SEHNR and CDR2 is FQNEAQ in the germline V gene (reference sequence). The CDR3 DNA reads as TGTGCCAGCAAAAGTAGACGCCCGGAGAAAGATACGCAGTATTTT. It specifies CASKSRRPEKDTQYF.

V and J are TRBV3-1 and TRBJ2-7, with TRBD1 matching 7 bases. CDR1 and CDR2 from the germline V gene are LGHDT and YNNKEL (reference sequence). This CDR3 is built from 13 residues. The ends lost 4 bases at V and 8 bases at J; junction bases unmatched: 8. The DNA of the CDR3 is TGTGCCAGCAGCCCGGGACAGTCGTTACAGCAGTACTTC. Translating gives CASSPGQSLQQYF.

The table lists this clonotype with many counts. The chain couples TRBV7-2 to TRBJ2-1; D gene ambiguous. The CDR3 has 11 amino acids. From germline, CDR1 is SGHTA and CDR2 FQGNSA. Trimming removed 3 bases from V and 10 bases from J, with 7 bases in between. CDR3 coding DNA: TGTGCCAGCAGCTTCAGCCGGGAGCAGTTCTTC. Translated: CASSFSREQFF.

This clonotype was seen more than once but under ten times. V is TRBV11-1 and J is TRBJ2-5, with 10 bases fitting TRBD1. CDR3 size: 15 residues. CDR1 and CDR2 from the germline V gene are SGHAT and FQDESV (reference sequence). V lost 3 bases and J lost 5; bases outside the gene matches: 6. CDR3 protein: CASSFQTGGFETQYF. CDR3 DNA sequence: TGTGCCAGCAGCTTCCAGACAGGGGGCTTCGAGACCCAGTACTTC.

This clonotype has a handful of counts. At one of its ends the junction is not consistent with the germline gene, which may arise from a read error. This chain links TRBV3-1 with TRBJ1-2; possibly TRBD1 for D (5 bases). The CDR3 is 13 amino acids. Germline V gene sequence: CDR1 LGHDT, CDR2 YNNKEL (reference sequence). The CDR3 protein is CASSQGPREGFGF. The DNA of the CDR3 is TGTGCCAGCAGCCAAGGTCCCAGGGAAGGGTTTGGCTTC.

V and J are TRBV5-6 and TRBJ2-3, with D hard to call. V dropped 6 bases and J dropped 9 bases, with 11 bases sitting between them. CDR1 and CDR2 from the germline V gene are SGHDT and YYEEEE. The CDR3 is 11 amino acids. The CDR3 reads CASTSTDTQYF. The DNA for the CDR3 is TGTGCCAGCACCAGCACCGACACGCAGTATTTT.

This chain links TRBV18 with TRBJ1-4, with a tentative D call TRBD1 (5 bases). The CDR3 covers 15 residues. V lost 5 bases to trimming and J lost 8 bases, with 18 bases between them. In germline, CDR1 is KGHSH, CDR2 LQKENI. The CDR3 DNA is TGTGCCAGCTCAACCGGGGCCCCAGGGTACGAAAAACTGTTTTTT. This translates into CASSTGAPGYEKLFF.

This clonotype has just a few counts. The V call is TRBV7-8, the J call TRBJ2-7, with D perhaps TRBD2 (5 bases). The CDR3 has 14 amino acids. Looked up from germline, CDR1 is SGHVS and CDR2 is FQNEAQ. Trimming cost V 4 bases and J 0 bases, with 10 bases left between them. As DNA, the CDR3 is TGTGCCAGCAGCTCGACCGGGGTCTCCTACGAGCAGTACTTC. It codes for CASSSTGVSYEQYF.

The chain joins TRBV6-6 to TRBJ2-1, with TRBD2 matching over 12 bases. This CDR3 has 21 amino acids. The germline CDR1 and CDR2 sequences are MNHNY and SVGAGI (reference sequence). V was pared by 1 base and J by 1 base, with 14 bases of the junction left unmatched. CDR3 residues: CASSYLTSGGLRPPSYNEQFF. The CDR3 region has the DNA TGTGCCAGCAGTTACTTGACTAGCGGGGGCCTAAGGCCTCCTTCCTACAATGAGCAGTTCTTC.

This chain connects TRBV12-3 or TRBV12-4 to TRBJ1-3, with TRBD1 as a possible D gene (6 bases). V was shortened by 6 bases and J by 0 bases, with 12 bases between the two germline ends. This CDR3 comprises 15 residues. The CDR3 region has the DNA TGTGCCAGCAGGGAACAGGGTTCCTCTGGAAACACCATATATTTT. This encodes CASREQGSSGNTIYF.

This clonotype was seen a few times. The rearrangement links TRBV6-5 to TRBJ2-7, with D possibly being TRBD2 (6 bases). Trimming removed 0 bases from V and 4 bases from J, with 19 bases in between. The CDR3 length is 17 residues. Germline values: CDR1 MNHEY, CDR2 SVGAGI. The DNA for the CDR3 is TGTGCCAGCAGTTACTCGAAGTGGGGGGATAGTGGTTACGAGCAGTACTTC. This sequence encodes CASSYSKWGDSGYEQYF.

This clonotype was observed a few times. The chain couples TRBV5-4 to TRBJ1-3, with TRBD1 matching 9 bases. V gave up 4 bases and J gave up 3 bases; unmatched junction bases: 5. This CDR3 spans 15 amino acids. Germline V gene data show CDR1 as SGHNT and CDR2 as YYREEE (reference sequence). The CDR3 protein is CASSQQGANGNTIYF. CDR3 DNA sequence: TGTGCCAGCAGCCAACAGGGGGCTAATGGAAACACCATATATTTT.

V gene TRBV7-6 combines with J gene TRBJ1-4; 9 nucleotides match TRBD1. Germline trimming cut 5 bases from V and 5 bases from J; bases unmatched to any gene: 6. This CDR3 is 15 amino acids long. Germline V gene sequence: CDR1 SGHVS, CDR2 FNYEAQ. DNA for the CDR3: TGTGCCAGCAGCCCCAGACAGGGGGTCAATGAAAAACTGTTTTTT. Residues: CASSPRQGVNEKLFF.

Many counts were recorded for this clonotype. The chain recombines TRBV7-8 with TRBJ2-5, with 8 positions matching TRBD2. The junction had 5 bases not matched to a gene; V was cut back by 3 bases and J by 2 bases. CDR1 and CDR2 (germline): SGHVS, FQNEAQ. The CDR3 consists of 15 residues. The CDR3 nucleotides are TGTGCCAGCAGCTTTGCGGGGGGATTGCAAGAGACCCAGTACTTC. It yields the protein CASSFAGGLQETQYF.

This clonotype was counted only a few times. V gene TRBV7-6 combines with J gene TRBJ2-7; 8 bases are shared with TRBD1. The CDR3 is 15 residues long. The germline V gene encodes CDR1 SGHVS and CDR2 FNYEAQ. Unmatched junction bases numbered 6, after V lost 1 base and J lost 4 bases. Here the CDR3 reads CASSLEGTGRYEQYF. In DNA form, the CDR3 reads TGTGCCAGCAGCTTAGAAGGGACAGGACGATACGAGCAGTACTTC.